This is a list of T cell receptor beta chains from one sample in a study of T cells in Graves' hyperthyroidism and ophthalmopathy. TCRdb fed the multiplex PCR reads into MiXCR, producing one record per CDR3 protein. The table records 690,000 or so distinct CDR3 sequences, 18% of them present only once. The sequenced sample was blood. The source of these receptors is a woman between 50 and 59 years old with Graves' hyperthyroidism that later progressed to Graves' ophthalmopathy. CDR3s include the opening cysteine and the closing phenylalanine or tryptophan. Fields, in order: V gene, D gene, clone size, CDR3 length, J gene, CDR3 DNA, CDR3 protein. The D gene is left open where the match is weak. The size entry is marked missing in some rows and otherwise reads once, few, many or a size class.

TRBV7-9,.,few,17,TRBJ1-1,TGTGCCAGCAGCTTAGTTAGGGGGGGCTTGTTGGACACTGAAGCTTTCTTT,CASSLVRGGLLDTEAFF
TRBV3-1,TRBD1,.,14,TRBJ1-1,TGTGCCAGCAGCGGACAGGGGGAGACACTGAAAGCTTTCTTT,CASSGQGETLKAFF
TRBV11-1,TRBD1,few,15,TRBJ2-2,TGTGCCAGCAGTTTGCAGGACAGGGCCCCCGGGGAGCTGTTTTTT,CASSLQDRAPGELFF
TRBV7-2,.,many,15,TRBJ1-3,TGTGCCAGCAGTTTAGGTTCCCTCTCTGGAAACACCATATATTTT,CASSLGSLSGNTIYF
TRBV4-1,TRBD2,many,15,TRBJ2-7,TGCGCCAGCAGCCATCGCCTAGCGGGGGACTACGAGCAGTACTTC,CASSHRLAGDYEQYF
TRBV28,.,.,15,TRBJ2-5,TGTGCCAGCAGTTCCCAGGGGAACGGCCAAGAGACCCAGTACTTC,CASSSQGNGQETQYF
TRBV7-9,.,.,13,TRBJ1-6,TGTGCCAGCAGCTTAAACCAGAATTCACCCCTCCACTTT,CASSLNQNSPLHF
TRBV12-3/TRBV12-4,.,many,15,TRBJ2-7,TGTGCCAGCAGAACCAATAGAGAAGGAGGCTACGAGCAGTACTTC,CASRTNREGGYEQYF
TRBV10-3,.,few,13,TRBJ2-2,TGTGCCATCAGTTTGGGGTTCAACGGGGAGCTGTTTTTT,CAISLGFNGELFF
TRBV20-1,.,many,14,TRBJ2-7,TGCAGTGCTAGAGGCGGGGAGAGCTCCTACGAGCAGTACTTC,CSARGGESSYEQYF
TRBV20-1,TRBD1,.,16,TRBJ2-1,TGCAGTGCTGAGGCAGGGGGAAGGAGCTCCTACAATGAGCAGTTCTTC,CSAEAGGRSSYNEQFF
TRBV19,TRBD1,.,13,TRBJ2-7,TGTGCCAGCGGGACAGTACCTTCTTACGAGCAGTACTTC,CASGTVPSYEQYF
TRBV5-1,.,many,14,TRBJ2-7,TGCGCCAGCACCTCCGCGGCAGGATCCTACGAGCAGTACTTC,CASTSAAGSYEQYF
TRBV6-1,.,.,15,TRBJ1-5,TGTGCCAGCAGTGGCGCCGTCGAGGGCAATCAGCCCCAGCATTTT,CASSGAVEGNQPQHF
TRBV19,.,few,15,TRBJ1-3,TGTGCCAGTAGTATCCACAGGAGCTCTGGAAACACCATATATTTT,CASSIHRSSGNTIYF
TRBV9,.,.,15,TRBJ1-6,TGTGCCAGCAGCGTAGGGGGGGACTTTAATTCACCCCTCCACTTT,CASSVGGDFNSPLHF
TRBV7-2,.,many,12,TRBJ1-1,TGTGCCAGCAGCTTAGCGGACGTTGAAGCTTTCTTT,CASSLADVEAFF
TRBV20-1,.,many,12,TRBJ2-7,TGCAGTGCTAGCGGGGGAACCTACGAGCAGTACTTC,CSASGGTYEQYF
TRBV5-1,TRBD1,.,15,TRBJ2-3,TGCGCCAGCAGTTCGAAAGGACAGGGAGCAGATACGCAGTATTTT,CASSSKGQGADTQYF
TRBV5-1,.,.,15,TRBJ1-1,TGCGCCAGCAGCTTAGGAAGGAACCCAAACACTGAAGCTTTCTTT,CASSLGRNPNTEAFF
TRBV6-6,TRBD1,.,16,TRBJ2-2,TGTGCCAGCAGTTACGCAGGGACAGCGAACACCGGGGAGCTGTTTTTT,CASSYAGTANTGELFF
TRBV3-1,TRBD1,few,16,TRBJ2-1,TGTGCCAGCAGCTACTCCGGGACAGGGGGAACGGGTGAGCAGTTCTTC,CASSYSGTGGTGEQFF
TRBV3-1,.,many,17,TRBJ2-3,TGTGCCAGCAGCCAAGAAATTGGTGGGGTGGAAACAGATACGCAGTATTTT,CASSQEIGGVETDTQYF
TRBV28,.,.,13,TRBJ2-3,TGTGCCAGCAGTCCGCCAGGAGTGGATACGCAGTATTTT,CASSPPGVDTQYF
TRBV27,TRBD1,.,16,TRBJ1-1,TGTACCAGCACCCCCGGGACAGGGGACCTGAACACTGAAGCTTTCTTT,CTSTPGTGDLNTEAFF
TRBV9,TRBD2,few,18,TRBJ2-4,TGTGCCAGCAGCCCCCGGAGCGGGGGTCTCCTAGCCAAAAACATTCAGTACTTC,CASSPRSGGLLAKNIQYF
TRBV20-1,.,many,12,TRBJ2-3,TGCAGTCCCGGGGGAGGCACAGATACGCAGTATTTT,CSPGGGTDTQYF
TRBV6-1,TRBD1,.,15,TRBJ1-2,TGTGCCAGCAGTGAACTCCCCGGGACAGGGTCGGGCTACACCTTC,CASSELPGTGSGYTF
TRBV5-1,.,.,16,TRBJ1-2,TGCGCCAGCAGCTTGGGTATGGACAGTGGAATATATGGCTACACCTTC,CASSLGMDSGIYGYTF
TRBV20-1,.,few,15,TRBJ2-5,TGCAGTGCTAGAGTGTCCAGCCTGGGGCTTGAGACCCAGTACTTC,CSARVSSLGLETQYF
TRBV20-1,TRBD1,.,16,TRBJ1-2,TGCAGTGCCGTGGGACAGTTTTGGGATCCCCTCTATGGCTACACCTTC,CSAVGQFWDPLYGYTF
TRBV6-1,.,few,14,TRBJ2-1,TGTGCCAGCAGTGAATCTGACAGGTACAATGAGCAGTTCTTC,CASSESDRYNEQFF
TRBV20-1,.,many,14,TRBJ1-1,TGCAGTGCTGTTTCAGGGAGGTCGAACACTGAAGCTTTCTTT,CSAVSGRSNTEAFF
TRBV2,.,many,12,TRBJ1-1,TGTGCCAGCCGTAGAGACAACACTGAAGCTTTCTTT,CASRRDNTEAFF
TRBV10-3,.,few,14,TRBJ2-3,TGTGCCATCAGAAACCCACCTAGCACAGATACGCAGTATTTT,CAIRNPPSTDTQYF
TRBV7-8,.,few,15,TRBJ1-5,TGTGCCAGCAGCCAGGCGGGCAGTAGCAATCAGCCCCAGCATTTT,CASSQAGSSNQPQHF
TRBV19,.,.,14,TRBJ2-7,TGTGCCAGTAGCCCAACAGGGGGGGCCTACGAGCAGTACTTC,CASSPTGGAYEQYF
TRBV11-2,.,.,14,TRBJ1-4,TGTGCCAGCAGCTTGGGGCACGAGGCAGTAAAACTGTTTTTT,CASSLGHEAVKLFF
TRBV6-1,.,.,14,TRBJ1-3,TGTGCCAGCAGTGTCTTGCAAGTCGGAAACACCATATATTTT,CASSVLQVGNTIYF
TRBV7-2,.,.,15,TRBJ1-1,TGTGCCAGCAGCTTGGGCCCTGGGAGGGACACTGAAGCTTTCTTT,CASSLGPGRDTEAFF
TRBV20-1,.,few,12,TRBJ1-5,TGCAGTGCTAGAGTGCACAATCAGCCCCAGCATTTT,CSARVHNQPQHF